This T cell receptor beta chain was sequenced in a study of OX40 agonist ivuxolimab in advanced cancers. The overall study: Patients took ivuxolimab, an agonistic anti-OX40 (CD134) antibody. Of the participants, approximately 38% had some prior anti-PD-1, anti-PD-L1 or anti-CTLA-4 therapy, which was allowed. Whole-study results and caveats: What antigens the expanded peripheral T cells recognized was never established.

TCRdb's table, derived via immunoSEQ multiplex PCR, lists solely in-frame clones and lacks some. This sample yields more than 60,000 clones, of which roughly nine tenths are seen a single time; roughly 13% belongs to the top ten. CDR1 is SGDLS, CDR2 YYNGEE, per germline. The ends were cut back, 3 bases at V and 7 bases at J, with 16 bases in the middle. The CDR3 runs to 15 residues. Comments on this clone: Its antigen is still unknown.

The J gene is TRBJ1-4, the V gene TRBV9, with TRBD1 as a possible D gene (6 bases). The source material was CD4+ or CD8+ T cells sorted from blood, sampled in a trial of the OX40 agonist ivuxolimab. The clonotype originates from an adult with an advanced solid tumor such as melanoma, head and neck, liver or kidney cancer. CDR3 nucleotide sequence: TGTGCCAGCAGCGAGGGGGGAGGCTTCGGTGAAAAACTGTTTTTT. Translation: CASSEGGGFGEKLFF. Drawing the rest from reference TRBV9 and TRBJ1-4, the complete variable domain is DSGVTQTPKHLITATGQRVTLRCSPRSGDLSVYWYQQSLDQGLQFLIQYYNGEERAKGNILERFSAQQFPDLHSELNLSSLELGDSALYFCASSEGGGFGEKLFFGSGTQLSVL.